This T cell receptor (beta chain) derives from a study of blood T cell repertoires in COVID-19. Germline CDR1 and CDR2: SGHTS and YDEGEE. This CDR3 contains 14 residues. Losses at the gene ends were 1 base for V and 6 bases for J; bases not matched to a gene: 6. Clones were read by immunoSEQ multiplex PCR, and TCRdb kept only the in-frame ones, dropping some. The data hold about 300,000 clones, with roughly 91% observed a single time. What was sequenced was peripheral blood. The rearrangement links TRBV5-8 to TRBJ2-5, with 7 bases aligning to TRBD2. The sequence came from a young woman with COVID-19, enrolled during active disease. As DNA, the CDR3 is TGTGCCAGCAGCTTGAGCGGGGATGGGAAGACCCAGTACTTC. It is translated as CASSLSGDGKTQYF.